The subject of this entry is one TCR beta chain. Its antigen is still unknown. This sample was included in a study of T cell responses to AZD1222 COVID-19 vaccine. Study-level results: Repertoire collection took place solely once the T cell response had peaked. It was only a handful of AZD1222 recipients who were seropositive at baseline.

TCRdb keeps only in-frame clones here, not all; method: immunoSEQ multiplex PCR. This table holds 110,000 or so clones, approximately 89% found once. V lost 7 bases and J lost 3, with 10 bases in between. Germline-derived CDR1 and CDR2 are SNHLY and FYNNEI. The CDR3 is 13 residues long. The starting material was peripheral blood, obtained 28 days after the second AZD1222 dose. The receptor comes from an adult who received the AZD1222 COVID-19 vaccine. This chain links TRBV2 with TRBJ1-5; maybe TRBD1 (6 bases). The CDR3 DNA follows: TGTGCCAGCAATGGACAGCCCAATCAGCCCCAGCATTTT. This sequence encodes CASNGQPNQPQHF.